The next 14 T cell receptor beta chains were all read from a single sample in a study of STAT5B mutations in CD4+ large granular lymphocyte leukemia. The method was immunoSEQ multiplex PCR; TCRdb's version includes in-frame clones alone and lacks a portion of them. This sample has 30,000 to 40,000 clones; 85% occur once, and the top ten carry around 1.3%. Sequencing input: CD4+ T cells from blood buffy coats. These receptors were taken from a human donor in good health.

This clone was seen just once. This chain connects TRBV18 to TRBJ1-3; possible D gene TRBD1, 5 bases. The V gene lost 8 bases and the J gene lost 1 base, with 12 bases spanning the gap. The CDR3 spans 14 residues. CDR1 is KGHSH, CDR2 LQKENI, per germline. The CDR3 region has the DNA TGTGCCAGCCAAGGGGCGAGTTCTGGAAACACCATATATTTT. This sequence encodes CASQGASSGNTIYF. Based on the CDR3 plus reference TRBV18 and TRBJ1-3, the full variable domain is NAGVMQNPRHLVRRRGQEARLRCSPMKGHSHVYWYRQLPEEGLKFMVYLQKENIIDESGMPKERFSAEFPKEGPSILRIQQVVRGDSAAYFCASQGASSGNTIYFGEGSWLTVV.

The rearrangement joins TRBV6-1 to TRBJ1-5, with D tentatively TRBD1 (5 bases). V lost 2 bases and J 0 bases, leaving 8 bases between the germline ends. Germline CDR1 is MNHNS and CDR2 is SASEGT. The length of the CDR3 is 15 residues. CDR3 in amino acids: CASSEQGLSNQPQHF. The CDR3, as DNA: TGTGCCAGCAGTGAACAGGGACTTAGCAATCAGCCCCAGCATTTT.

This sequence joins TRBV28 and TRBJ2-7; D is unclear. In germline, CDR1 is MDHEN, CDR2 SYDVKM. The CDR3 spans 11 residues. Trimming stripped 3 bases from V and 6 bases from J, with 6 bases between. The CDR3 DNA is TGTGCCAGCAGTTTCCTGGCCGAGCAGTACTTC. Protein product: CASSFLAEQYF.

The CDR3 DNA sequence: TGTGCCAGCAGCTTATACGAAGGTAACACTGAAGCTTTCTTT. This translates into CASSLYEGNTEAFF. The chain is built from TRBV7-9 and TRBJ1-1; D not resolved. Germline CDR1 and CDR2: SEHNR and FQNEAQ (reference sequence). The CDR3 runs to 14 residues. V was cut by 2 bases and J by 2 bases, with 9 bases left in between.

In this sample, this clone turned up once. The chain employs TRBV5-1 and TRBJ2-2; D is possibly TRBD1 (6 bases). This CDR3 region has 15 residues. Trimming removed 1 base at V and 6 bases at J, with 13 bases between. Germline CDR1 reads SGHRS; CDR2 reads YFSETQ. CDR3 protein: CASSLHRADAGELFF. The CDR3, as DNA: TGCGCCAGCAGCTTGCACAGGGCGGATGCCGGGGAGCTGTTTTTT.

This chain joins TRBV28 and TRBJ2-7, with a weak D call TRBD1 (6 bases). The V and J ends lost 6 bases and 6 bases respectively, with 15 bases between them. CDR3 length: 13 amino acids. Germline values: CDR1 MDHEN, CDR2 SYDVKM. CDR3 residues: CASSTTSRGEQYF. The CDR3 bases are TGTGCCAGCAGCACGACCTCCAGGGGCGAGCAGTACTTC.

The rearrangement links TRBV5-1 to TRBJ1-3, with TRBD1 identical over 9 bases. V was clipped by 2 bases and J by 4 bases; unmatched bases: 4. The CDR3 contains 15 residues. CDR1 and CDR2 (germline): SGHRS, YFSETQ. CDR3 sequence reads: CASSLTGGEGNTIYF. For the CDR3, the DNA is TGCGCCAGCAGCTTAACAGGGGGCGAAGGAAACACCATATATTTT.

The chain employs TRBV14 and TRBJ2-7; 12 bases are a match to TRBD2. Looked up from germline, CDR1 is SGHDN and CDR2 is FVKESK. Trimming took 4 bases from V and 6 from J; bases not matched to a gene: 7. The CDR3 extends over 15 amino acids. As DNA, the CDR3 is TGTGCCAGCAGCCGTGGACTAGCGGGACTGGGCGAGCAGTACTTC. Translation gives CASSRGLAGLGEQYF.

V usage is TRBV20-1 and J usage is TRBJ1-1; no firm D call. Germline CDR1 is DFQATT and CDR2 is SNEGSKA (reference sequence). There are 11 residues in the CDR3. Trimming left V 3 bases short and J 5 bases short, with 7 bases between. In DNA form, the CDR3 reads TGCAGTGCTAGCTGGAAGACTGAAGCTTTCTTT. It specifies CSASWKTEAFF.

The chain employs TRBV21-1 and TRBJ1-1; the D segment call TRBD1 is taken from the table without a DNA check. TRBV21-1 is an annotated pseudogene. This CDR3 is built from 15 residues. The CDR3 bases are TGTGCCAGCAGCAAAGGGGGAACAGGGGACACTGAAGCTTTCTTT. It translates to CASSKGGTGDTEAFF.

This rearrangement joins TRBV5-1 to TRBJ2-7; tentative D call: TRBD2 (5 bases). Trimming took off 0 bases at V and 3 bases at J, with 13 bases between the two ends. Germline V gene data show CDR1 as SGHRS and CDR2 as YFSETQ. This CDR3 has 15 amino acids. The CDR3 coding sequence is TGCGCCAGCAGCTTGGCGGGCGGGTTCGACTACGAGCAGTACTTC. Translation: CASSLAGGFDYEQYF. Looking up the rest from reference TRBV5-1 and TRBJ2-7 gives the full variable domain: KAGVTQTPRYLIKTRGQQVTLSCSPISGHRSVSWYQQTPGQGLQFLFEYFSETQRNKGNFPGRFSGRQFSNSRSEMNVSTLELGDSALYLCASSLAGGFDYEQYFGPGTRLTVT.

This clone showed up just a few times. V usage is TRBV19 and J usage is TRBJ1-2, with D possibly being TRBD1 (5 bases). CDR1 is LNHDA, CDR2 SQIVND, per germline (reference sequence). The length of the CDR3 is 14 residues. Trimming cost V 3 bases and J 4 bases, with 12 bases left between them. The CDR3 spells CASSILAGSYGYTF. The CDR3 DNA reads TGTGCCAGTAGTATCCTGGCAGGGAGCTATGGCTACACCTTC.

CDR3 DNA sequence: TGTGCCAGCAGCGCGGACAGGGATGGCTACACCTTC. Translation: CASSADRDGYTF. This chain connects TRBV9 to TRBJ1-2, with 8 bases that match TRBD1. V lost 3 bases to trimming and J lost 6 bases; unmatched junction nucleotides: 1. The CDR3 consists of 12 residues. The germline V gene encodes CDR1 SGDLS and CDR2 YYNGEE.

The rearrangement joins TRBV27 to TRBJ2-7; 9 bases map to TRBD2. Germline values: CDR1 MNHEY, CDR2 SMNVEV (reference sequence). The J segment lost 2 bases and the V segment lost 5 bases, leaving 10 bases of the junction unmatched. This CDR3 has 16 amino acids. CDR3 coding DNA: TGTGCCAGCAGTCCCTCTTCTCGCGGGAGGGCCTACGAGCAGTACTTC. This codes for CASSPSSRGRAYEQYF.